This T cell receptor (beta chain) appears in the sequencing data of a study of identical twins. A remark on this clonotype: The antigen remains unidentified.

Whole-study results and caveats: The presence of invariant MAIT and iNKT cells could partly confound analyses of zero-insertion sequences.

Trimming shortened V by 2 bases and J by 1 base, and 12 bases separated the two germline ends. Germline values: CDR1 SGHKS, CDR2 YYEKEE (reference sequence). The CDR3 runs to 16 residues. MiXCR, applied by TCRdb to the 5' RACE reads, yields one record per CDR3 protein. Here the sample spans about 890,000 distinct CDR3 sequences, around 12% being singletons. These data also featured in a second study, about yellow fever vaccine responses in identical twins.

The clonotype comes from a woman aged 18-29 years in good health. Sequencing was done on a sample of PBMCs. V and J are TRBV5-5 and TRBJ2-2, with a possible D match to TRBD2 (5 bases). The chain's CDR3 is CASSFYGNLNTGELFF. In DNA, the CDR3 is TGTGCCAGCAGCTTCTACGGGAATTTGAACACCGGGGAGCTGTTTTTT.